The 7 T cell receptor beta chains reported below all come from one sample, sequenced in a study of PD-1 blockade in classical Hodgkin lymphoma. Libraries were prepared by immunoSEQ multiplex PCR; TCRdb keeps only in-frame clonotypes and omits some of them. The sample consists of some 15,000 clones, approximately 80% of them appearing once. Every patient was affected by relapse after autologous stem cell transplantation, while exposure to brentuximab vedotin was not uniform. This specimen was peripheral blood mononuclear cells (PBMCs), taken at baseline. The receptors originated from a human donor with classical Hodgkin lymphoma.

The chain employs TRBV7-3 and TRBJ1-1; no clear D. V gave up 0 bases and J gave up 2 bases, with 4 bases separating them. The germline gives CDR1 SGHTA, CDR2 FQGTGA. This CDR3 region has 13 residues. The CDR3 bases are TGTGCCAGCAGCTTAACCGACAACACTGAAGCTTTCTTT. Protein sequence: CASSLTDNTEAFF. The whole variable domain, filled in from reference TRBV7-3 and TRBJ1-1, reads GAGVSQTPSNKVTEKGKYVELRCDPISGHTALYWYRQSLGQGPEFLIYFQGTGAADDSGLPNDRFFAVRPEGSVSTLKIQRTERGDSAVYLCASSLTDNTEAFFGQGTRLTVV.

The chain employs TRBV11-3 and TRBJ2-7; either TRBD1 or TRBD2 may fit D (5 bases each). In germline, CDR1 is SGHNT, CDR2 YENEEA. The CDR3 runs 14 residues. Trimming removed 5 bases at V and 7 bases at J, with 18 bases between. The CDR3 DNA sequence: TGTGCCAGCAGCCCGGGGCAGGTGATGGGAGAGCAGTACTTC. It specifies CASSPGQVMGEQYF.

J is TRBJ2-1 and V is TRBV14; no firm D call. The CDR3 is 13 amino acids. From germline, CDR1 is SGHDN and CDR2 FVKESK. V shed 6 bases and J shed 3 bases, with 9 bases lying between them. CDR3 in DNA: TGTGCCAGCAGTCCGATCAACTACAATGAGCAGTTCTTC. This translates into CASSPINYNEQFF. The entire variable domain, with the rest obtained from reference TRBV14 and TRBJ2-1, is as follows: EAGVTQFPSHSVIEKGQTVTLRCDPISGHDNLYWYRRVMGKEIKFLLHFVKESKQDESGMPNNRFLAERTGGTYSTLKVQPAELEDSGVYFCASSPINYNEQFFGPGTRLTVL.

The chain couples TRBV9 to TRBJ2-2, with TRBD1 as a possible D gene (5 bases). The germline V gene encodes CDR1 SGDLS and CDR2 YYNGEE. This CDR3 has 13 residues. Deletions cut 6 bases from V and 4 bases from J, with 10 bases between. CDR3 nucleotide sequence: TGTGCCAGCAACGCTAGGGGCACCGGGGAGCTGTTTTTT. It specifies CASNARGTGELFF.

This chain links TRBV5-1 with TRBJ2-7, with D tentatively TRBD1 (6 bases). The CDR3 length is 19 residues. With 3 bases removed from V and 2 bases from J, the gap between germline ends came to 27 bases. The germline gives CDR1 SGHRS, CDR2 YFSETQ. CDR3: CASSSPTDRWGRRTYEQYF. CDR3 sequence (DNA): TGCGCCAGCAGCTCGCCTACCGACAGGTGGGGTAGAAGGACCTACGAGCAGTACTTC.

The J gene is TRBJ2-1, the V gene TRBV5-4; D is possibly TRBD2 (7 bases). V was shortened by 7 bases and J by 5 bases, with 16 bases between the two germline ends. Germline V gives CDR1 SGHNT, CDR2 YYREEE (reference sequence). The length of the CDR3 is 14 residues. The DNA for the CDR3 is TGTGCCAGCGGGATCCGGGGGGCCAACAATGAGCAGTTCTTC. Amino acids: CASGIRGANNEQFF.

The V gene is TRBV6-5, the J gene TRBJ1-2; D remains ambiguous. Germline CDR1 MNHEY, CDR2 SVGAGI. CDR3 length: 10 residues. V gave up 6 bases and J gave up 6 bases, with 5 bases separating them. This CDR3 is CASRGDGYTF. The CDR3 DNA is TGTGCCAGCAGGGGAGATGGCTACACCTTC.